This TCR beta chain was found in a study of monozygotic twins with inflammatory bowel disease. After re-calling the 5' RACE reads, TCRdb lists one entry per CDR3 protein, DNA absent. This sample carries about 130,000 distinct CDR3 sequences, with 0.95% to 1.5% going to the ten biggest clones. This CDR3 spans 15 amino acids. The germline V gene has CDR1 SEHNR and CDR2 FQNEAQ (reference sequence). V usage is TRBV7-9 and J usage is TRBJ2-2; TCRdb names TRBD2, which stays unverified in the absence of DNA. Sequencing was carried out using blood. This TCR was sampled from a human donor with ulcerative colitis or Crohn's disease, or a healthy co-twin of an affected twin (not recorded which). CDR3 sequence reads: CASSQAPAEVWELFF.